This entry features one T cell receptor (beta chain) sequence. As yet, its antigen is unknown. The sample originates from a study of shared clonotypes between healthy human individuals. Sequencing used immunoSEQ multiplex PCR; TCRdb keeps in-frame clones, though not all of them. The sample holds some 2,400,000 clones; about 94% are singletons and the top ten take 0.1% to 0.15%. The study's findings and limits: Across subsets, estimated richness was generally greater for naive than for memory populations.

Deletions cut 3 bases from V and 6 bases from J, with 15 bases between. The CDR3 loop spans 15 amino acids. Germline V lookup: CDR1 SGHRS, CDR2 YFSETQ. The sample comprised naive CD4+ T cells sorted from blood. Regarding subset: CD45RA+ positively selected. The chain has TRBV5-1 and TRBJ1-4, with D perhaps matching TRBD1 (5 bases). The receptor was isolated from a man younger than 35 in good health. The CDR3: CASSSGGAVHEKLFF. As DNA, the CDR3 is TGCGCCAGCAGCTCGGGTGGGGCAGTTCATGAAAAACTGTTTTTT.